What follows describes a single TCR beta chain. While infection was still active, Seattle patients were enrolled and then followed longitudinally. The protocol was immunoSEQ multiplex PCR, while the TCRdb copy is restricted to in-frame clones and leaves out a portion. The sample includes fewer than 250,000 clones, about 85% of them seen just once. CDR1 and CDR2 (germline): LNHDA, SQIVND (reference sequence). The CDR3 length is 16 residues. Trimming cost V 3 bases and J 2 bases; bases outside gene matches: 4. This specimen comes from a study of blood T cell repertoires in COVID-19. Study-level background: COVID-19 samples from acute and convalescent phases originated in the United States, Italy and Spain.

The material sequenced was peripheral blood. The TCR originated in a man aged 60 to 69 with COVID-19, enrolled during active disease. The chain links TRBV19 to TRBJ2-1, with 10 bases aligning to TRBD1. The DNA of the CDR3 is TGTGCCAGTAGTATGTACGGGACAGGGGCCTACAATGAGCAGTTCTTC. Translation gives CASSMYGTGAYNEQFF.